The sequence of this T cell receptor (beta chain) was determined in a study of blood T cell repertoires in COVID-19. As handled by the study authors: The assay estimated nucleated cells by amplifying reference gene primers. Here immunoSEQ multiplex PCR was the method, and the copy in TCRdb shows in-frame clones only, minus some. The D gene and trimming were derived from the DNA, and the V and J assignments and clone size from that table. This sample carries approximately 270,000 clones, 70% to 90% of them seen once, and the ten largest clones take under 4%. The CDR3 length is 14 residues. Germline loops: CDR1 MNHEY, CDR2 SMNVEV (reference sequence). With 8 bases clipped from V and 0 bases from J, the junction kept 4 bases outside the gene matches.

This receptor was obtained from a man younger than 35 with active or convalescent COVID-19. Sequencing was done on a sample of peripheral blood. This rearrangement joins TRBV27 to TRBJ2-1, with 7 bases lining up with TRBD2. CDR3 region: CASGRAFSYNEQFF. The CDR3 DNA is TGTGCCAGCGGGAGGGCCTTCTCCTACAATGAGCAGTTCTTC.